This T cell receptor beta chain was sequenced in a study of blood T cell repertoires in COVID-19 (dated by TCRdb to about 2020). As for the study more broadly: Samples covering the acute and convalescent phases of COVID-19 were provided by collaborators in the United States, Italy and Spain. The material from the prospective study consisted of cDNA or gDNA derived from T cells, B-cell-depleted T cells, or PBMCs. Deeply sampled blood TCRbeta repertoires from subjects exposed to, actively infected with, or recovered from COVID-19 were included in the dataset. A freely available public database, intended as a resource for researchers studying the immune response to SARS-CoV-2, is where the repertoires were released. Samples came from the ongoing ImmuneRACE study (first 160 participants) plus 1,254 subjects from 6 global collaborators. The sample metadata nearly always contained a de-identified subject ID, COVID-19 status, age in years and sex. HLA class I and class II types, where available, came from metadata supplied by the sample provider rather than from assay-based typing.

This clone has a handful of counts. The antigen it recognizes is unknown. The input lacks base qualities; no much larger clone sits a single base away. The CDR3, from cysteine to phenylalanine, totals 14 residues. Left in the record is the CDR3 DNA by itself, 42 bases read in frame from the first base. The germline V gene encodes CDR1 MNHEY and CDR2 SMNVEV (reference sequence). The V and J ends are trimmed by 4 bases and 2 bases, leaving 12 bases between them. TCRbeta CDR3 regions were amplified from genomic DNA by means of the immunoSEQ Assay, a bias-controlled multiplex PCR. The published analysis was carried out like this. Within the assay, amplification of reference gene primers was used to estimate how many nucleated cells each sample contained. To quantify the absolute abundance of each unique TCRbeta CDR3 rearrangement, sequence reads were collapsed and filtered. For each sample, productive Simpson clonality was calculated as the square root of Simpson's diversity index over productive rearrangements. In its TCRdb copy, this immuneACCESS table keeps in-frame sequences only and misses some clones. Where compared with another copy, unresolved V genes explain less than half of these, and the others have no known cause. Clone size and V and J calls were adopted from that table, with D and trimming inferred from the DNA. Recorded for this sample are fewer than 100,000 clones; almost 85% of them occurred a single time. The biggest ten clones account for around 9.6% of the sample.

Study-wide conclusions, independent of this receptor: How much clinical and demographic metadata was included differed by source and by participant, and the metadata was provided uncurated.

One collaborating source in Seattle enrolled patients during active infection and followed them longitudinally through the course of disease. Whole blood was collected in K2EDTA tubes by collaborating institutions according to the institutions' own protocols. For TCRbeta analysis, collaborators shipped samples as frozen whole blood, isolated PBMCs, or DNA extracted from either of those sample types. The receptor comes from a man aged 45 to 65 with COVID-19, enrolled during active disease. The specimen sequenced was peripheral blood. This receptor chain uses TRBV27 and TRBJ2-7; the D gene is not confidently resolved. The CDR3 region: CASSSLAVTYEQYF. The DNA is TGTGCCAGCAGTTCCCTGGCTGTTACCTACGAGCAGTACTTC.